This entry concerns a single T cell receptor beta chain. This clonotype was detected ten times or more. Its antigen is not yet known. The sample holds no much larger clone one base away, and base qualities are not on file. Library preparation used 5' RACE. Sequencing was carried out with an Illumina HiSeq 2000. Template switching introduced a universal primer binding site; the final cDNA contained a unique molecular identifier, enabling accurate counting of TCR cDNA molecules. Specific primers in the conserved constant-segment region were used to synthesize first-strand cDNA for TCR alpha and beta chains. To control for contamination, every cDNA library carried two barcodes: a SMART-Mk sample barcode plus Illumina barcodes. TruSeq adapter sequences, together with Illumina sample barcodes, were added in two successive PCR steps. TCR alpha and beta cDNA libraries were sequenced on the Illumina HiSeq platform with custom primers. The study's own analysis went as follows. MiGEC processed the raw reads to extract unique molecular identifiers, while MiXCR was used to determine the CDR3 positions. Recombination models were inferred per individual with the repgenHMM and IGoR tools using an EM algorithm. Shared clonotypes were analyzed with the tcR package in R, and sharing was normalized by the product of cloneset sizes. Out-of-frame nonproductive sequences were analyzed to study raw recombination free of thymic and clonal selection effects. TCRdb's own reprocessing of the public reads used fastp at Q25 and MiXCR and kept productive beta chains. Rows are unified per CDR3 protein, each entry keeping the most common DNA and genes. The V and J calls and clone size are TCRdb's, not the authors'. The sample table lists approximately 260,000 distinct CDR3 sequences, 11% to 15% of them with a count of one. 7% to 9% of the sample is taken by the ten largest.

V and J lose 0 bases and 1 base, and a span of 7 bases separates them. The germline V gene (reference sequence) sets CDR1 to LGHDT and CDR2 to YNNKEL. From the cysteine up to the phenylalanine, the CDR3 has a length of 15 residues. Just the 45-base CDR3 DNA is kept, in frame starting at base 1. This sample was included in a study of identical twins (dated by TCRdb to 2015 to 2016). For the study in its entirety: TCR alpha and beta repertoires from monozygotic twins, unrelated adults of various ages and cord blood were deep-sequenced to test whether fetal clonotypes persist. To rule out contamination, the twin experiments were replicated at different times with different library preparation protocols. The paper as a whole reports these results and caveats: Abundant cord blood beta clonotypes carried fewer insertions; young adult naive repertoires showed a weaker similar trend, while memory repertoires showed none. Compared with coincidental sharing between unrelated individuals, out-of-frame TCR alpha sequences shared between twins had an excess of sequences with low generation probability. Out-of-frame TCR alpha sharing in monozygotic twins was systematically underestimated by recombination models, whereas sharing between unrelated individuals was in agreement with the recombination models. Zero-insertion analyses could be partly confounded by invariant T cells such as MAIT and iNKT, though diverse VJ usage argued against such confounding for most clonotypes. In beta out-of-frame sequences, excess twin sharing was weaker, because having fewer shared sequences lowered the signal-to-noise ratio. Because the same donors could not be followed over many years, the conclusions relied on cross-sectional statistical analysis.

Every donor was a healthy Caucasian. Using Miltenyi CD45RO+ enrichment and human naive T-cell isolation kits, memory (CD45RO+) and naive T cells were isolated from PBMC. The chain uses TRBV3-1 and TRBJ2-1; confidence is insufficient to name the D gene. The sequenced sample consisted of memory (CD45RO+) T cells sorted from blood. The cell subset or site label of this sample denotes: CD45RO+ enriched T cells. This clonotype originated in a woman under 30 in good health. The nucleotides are TGTGCCAGCAGCCAAGAGGGTTTATCCTACAATGAGCAGTTCTTC. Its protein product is CASSQEGLSYNEQFF.